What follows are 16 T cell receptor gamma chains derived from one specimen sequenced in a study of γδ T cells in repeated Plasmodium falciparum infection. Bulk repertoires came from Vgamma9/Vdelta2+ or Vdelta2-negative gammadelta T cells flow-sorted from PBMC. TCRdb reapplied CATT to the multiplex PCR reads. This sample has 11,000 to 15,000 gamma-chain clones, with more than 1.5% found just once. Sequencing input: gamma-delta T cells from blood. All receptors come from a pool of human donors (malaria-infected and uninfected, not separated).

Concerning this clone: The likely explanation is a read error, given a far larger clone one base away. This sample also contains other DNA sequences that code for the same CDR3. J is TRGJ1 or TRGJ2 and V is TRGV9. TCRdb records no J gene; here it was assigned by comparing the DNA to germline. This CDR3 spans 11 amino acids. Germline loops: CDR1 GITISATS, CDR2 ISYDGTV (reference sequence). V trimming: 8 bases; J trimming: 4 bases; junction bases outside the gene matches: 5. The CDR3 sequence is CALYFYYKKLF. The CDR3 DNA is TGTGCCTTGTATTTCTATTATAAGAAACTCTTT.

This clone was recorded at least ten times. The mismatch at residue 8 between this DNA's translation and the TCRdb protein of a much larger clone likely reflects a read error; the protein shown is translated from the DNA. CDR3 coding DNA: TGTGCCACCTGGGACGGGCATCGTAAGAAACTCTTT. It encodes CATWDGHRKKLF. J is TRGJ1 or TRGJ2 and V is TRGV2. The CDR3 runs to 12 residues. Germline loops: CDR1 EGSNGY, CDR2 YDSYNSKV. V lost 0 bases to trimming and J lost 9 bases; unmatched junction nucleotides: 5.

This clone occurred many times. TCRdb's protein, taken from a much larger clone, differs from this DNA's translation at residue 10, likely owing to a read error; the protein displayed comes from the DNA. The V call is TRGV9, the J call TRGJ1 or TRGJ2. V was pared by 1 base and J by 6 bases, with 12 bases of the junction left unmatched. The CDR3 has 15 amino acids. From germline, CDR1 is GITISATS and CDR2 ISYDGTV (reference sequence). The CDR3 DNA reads TGTGCCTTGTGGGAGGTAGGATTATTGGGTTATAAGAAACTCTTT. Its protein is CALWEVGLLGYKKLF.

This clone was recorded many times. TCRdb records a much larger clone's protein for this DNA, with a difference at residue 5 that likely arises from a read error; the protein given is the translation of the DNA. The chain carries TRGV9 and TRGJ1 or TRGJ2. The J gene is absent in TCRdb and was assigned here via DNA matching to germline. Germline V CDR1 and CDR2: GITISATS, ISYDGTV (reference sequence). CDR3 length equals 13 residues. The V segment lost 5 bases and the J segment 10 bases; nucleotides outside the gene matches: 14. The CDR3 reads CALWGPLSSKKLF. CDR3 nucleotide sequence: TGTGCCTTGTGGGGCCCCCTATCTTCAAAGAAACTCTTT.

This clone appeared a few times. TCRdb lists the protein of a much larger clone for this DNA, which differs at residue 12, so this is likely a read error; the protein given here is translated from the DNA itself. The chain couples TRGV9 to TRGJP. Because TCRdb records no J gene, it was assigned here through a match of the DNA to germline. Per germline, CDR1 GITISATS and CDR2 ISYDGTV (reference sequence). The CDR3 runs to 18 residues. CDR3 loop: CALWQVSRQELVKKIKVF. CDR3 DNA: TGTGCCTTGTGGCAGGTGAGCCGGCAAGAGTTGGTCAAAAAAATCAAGGTATTT.

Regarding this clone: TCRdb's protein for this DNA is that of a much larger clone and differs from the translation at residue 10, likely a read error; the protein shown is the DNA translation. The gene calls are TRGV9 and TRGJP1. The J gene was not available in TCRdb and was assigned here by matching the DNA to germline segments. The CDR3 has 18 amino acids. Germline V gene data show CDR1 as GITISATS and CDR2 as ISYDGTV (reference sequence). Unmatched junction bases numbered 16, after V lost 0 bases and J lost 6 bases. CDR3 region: CALWEVKTLISSGWFKIF. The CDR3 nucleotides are TGTGCCTTGTGGGAGGTGAAAACTCTTATTTCCTCTGGTTGGTTCAAGATATTT.

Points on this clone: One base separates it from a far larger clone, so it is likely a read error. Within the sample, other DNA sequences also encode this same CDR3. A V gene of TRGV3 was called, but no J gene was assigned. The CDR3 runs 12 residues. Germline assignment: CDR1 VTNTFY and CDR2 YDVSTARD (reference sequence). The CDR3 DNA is TGTGCCACCTGGAGATGCCAAGATAAGAAACTCTTC. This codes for CATWRCQDKKLF.

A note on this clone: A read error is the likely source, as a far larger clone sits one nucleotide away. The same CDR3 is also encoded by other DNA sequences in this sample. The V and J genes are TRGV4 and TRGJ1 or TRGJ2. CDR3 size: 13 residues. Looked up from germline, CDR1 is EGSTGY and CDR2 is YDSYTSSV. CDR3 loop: CATWDAPVTKKLF. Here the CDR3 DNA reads TGTGCCACCTGGGATGCGCCTGTAACGAAGAAGCTCTTT.

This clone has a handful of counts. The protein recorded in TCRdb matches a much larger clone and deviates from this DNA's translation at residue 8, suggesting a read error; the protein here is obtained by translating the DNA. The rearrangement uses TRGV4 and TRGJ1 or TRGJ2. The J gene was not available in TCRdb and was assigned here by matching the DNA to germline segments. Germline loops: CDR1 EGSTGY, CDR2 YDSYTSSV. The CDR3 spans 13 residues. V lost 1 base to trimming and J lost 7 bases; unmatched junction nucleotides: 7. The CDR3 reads CATWDGGKYKKLF. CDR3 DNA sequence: TGTGCCACCTGGGATGGCGGGAAGTATAAGAAACTCTTT.

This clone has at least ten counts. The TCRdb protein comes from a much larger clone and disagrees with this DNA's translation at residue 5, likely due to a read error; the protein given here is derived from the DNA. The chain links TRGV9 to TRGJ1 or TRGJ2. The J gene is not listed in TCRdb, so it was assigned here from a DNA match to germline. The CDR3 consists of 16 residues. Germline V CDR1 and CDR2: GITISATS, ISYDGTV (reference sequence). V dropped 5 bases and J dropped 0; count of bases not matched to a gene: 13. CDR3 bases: TGTGCCTTGTGGGGGGTCCACTACGAGAATTATTATAAGAAACTCTTT. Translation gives CALWGVHYENYYKKLF.

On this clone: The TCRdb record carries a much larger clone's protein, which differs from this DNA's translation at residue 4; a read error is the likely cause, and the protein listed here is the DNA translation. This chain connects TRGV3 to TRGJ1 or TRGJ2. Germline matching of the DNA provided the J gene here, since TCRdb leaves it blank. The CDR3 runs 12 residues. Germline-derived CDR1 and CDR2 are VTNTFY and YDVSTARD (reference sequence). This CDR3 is CATRDDPYKKLF. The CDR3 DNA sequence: TGTGCCACCCGGGACGATCCTTATAAGAAACTCTTT.

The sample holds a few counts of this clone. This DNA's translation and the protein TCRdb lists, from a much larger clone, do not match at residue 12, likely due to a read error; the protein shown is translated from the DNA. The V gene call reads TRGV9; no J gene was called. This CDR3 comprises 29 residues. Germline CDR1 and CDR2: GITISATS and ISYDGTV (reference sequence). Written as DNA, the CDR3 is TGTGCCTTGTGGGAGGTGCGGAGCAACTCTTTGACAGTGGAACAACACTTGTTGTCACAGGTAAGTATCGGAAGAATACAACATTTC. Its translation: CALWEVRSNSLTVEQHLLSQVSIGRIQHF.

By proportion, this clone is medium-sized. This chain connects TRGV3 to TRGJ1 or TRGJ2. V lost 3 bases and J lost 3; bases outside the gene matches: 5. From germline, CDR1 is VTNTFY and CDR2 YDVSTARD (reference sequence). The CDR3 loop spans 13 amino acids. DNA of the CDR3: TGTGCCACCTGGGACGGCTCTTATTATAAGAAACTCTTT. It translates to CATWDGSYYKKLF.

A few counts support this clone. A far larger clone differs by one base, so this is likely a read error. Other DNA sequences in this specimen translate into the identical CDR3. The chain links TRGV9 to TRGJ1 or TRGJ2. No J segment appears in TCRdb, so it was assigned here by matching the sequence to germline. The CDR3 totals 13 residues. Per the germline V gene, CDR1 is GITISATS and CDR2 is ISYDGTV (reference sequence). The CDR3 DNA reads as TGTGCCTTGTGGGGGACCCATTACTATAAGAAACTCTTT. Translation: CALWGTHYYKKLF.

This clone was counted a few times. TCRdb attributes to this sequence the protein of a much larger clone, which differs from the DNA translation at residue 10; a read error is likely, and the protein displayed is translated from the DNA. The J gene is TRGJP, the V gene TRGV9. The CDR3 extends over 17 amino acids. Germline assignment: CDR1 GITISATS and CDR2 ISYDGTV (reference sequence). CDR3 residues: CALWEVGGEMGKKIKVF. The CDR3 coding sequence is TGTGCCTTGTGGGAGGTTGGTGGAGAGATGGGCAAAAAAATCAAGGTATTT.

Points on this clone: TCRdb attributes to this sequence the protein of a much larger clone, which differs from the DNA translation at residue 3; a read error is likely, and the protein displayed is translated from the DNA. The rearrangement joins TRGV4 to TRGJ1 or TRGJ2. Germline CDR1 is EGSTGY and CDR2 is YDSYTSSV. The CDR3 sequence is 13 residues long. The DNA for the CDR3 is TGTGCCGCCTGGGATGGGCCTTCGTGGCCGAAACTCTTT. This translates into CAAWDGPSWPKLF.